Each of the 29 T cell receptor beta chains below was sequenced from the same sample in a study of cytomegalovirus exposure and HLA in healthy donors. The PCR made use of 60 Vbeta and 13 Jbeta primers. Assay: immunoSEQ multiplex PCR; the TCRdb copy retains only in-frame clones and omits some. The data hold about 140,000 clones, with about 75% observed a single time. The material sequenced was PBMCs. These receptors were collected from a woman between 25 and 40 years old in good health and CMV-seronegative.

The V gene is TRBV28, the J gene TRBJ2-4; D unresolved. Germline CDR1 is MDHEN and CDR2 is SYDVKM. This CDR3 is 14 amino acids long. V gave up 3 bases and J gave up 0 bases, with 6 bases separating them. The CDR3 coding sequence is TGTGCCAGCAGTTTTCCCGGAGCCAAAAACATTCAGTACTTC. It specifies CASSFPGAKNIQYF. Using reference TRBV28 and TRBJ2-4 for the parts outside the CDR3, the full variable domain is DVKVTQSSRYLVKRTGEKVFLECVQDMDHENMFWYRQDPGLGLRLIYFSYDVKMKEKGDIPEGYSVSREKKERFSLILESASTNQTSMYLCASSFPGAKNIQYFGAGTRLSVL.

V usage is TRBV7-2 and J usage is TRBJ2-7; D is possibly TRBD1 (7 bases). The CDR3 loop spans 19 amino acids. Per germline, CDR1 SGHTA and CDR2 FQGNSA. Trimming took 1 base from V and 2 from J, leaving 24 bases between them. The CDR3 DNA is TGTGCCAGCAGCTTAGAATGGGAGGTTTCGGGACAGATCACCTACGAGCAGTACTTC. This codes for CASSLEWEVSGQITYEQYF.

The chain employs TRBV5-1 and TRBJ2-7, with unresolved D. Germline V gene lookup returns CDR1 SGHRS and CDR2 YFSETQ. CDR3 length equals 11 residues. Trimming removed 6 bases at V and 5 bases at J, with 9 bases between. CDR3 DNA sequence: TGCGCCAGCAAGTATAGCCACGAGCAGTACTTC. This gives the protein CASKYSHEQYF. The variable domain in full, completed from reference TRBV5-1 and TRBJ2-7, reads KAGVTQTPRYLIKTRGQQVTLSCSPISGHRSVSWYQQTPGQGLQFLFEYFSETQRNKGNFPGRFSGRQFSNSRSEMNVSTLELGDSALYLCASKYSHEQYFGPGTRLTVT.

The chain has TRBV25-1 and TRBJ1-5; tentative D call: TRBD1 (5 bases). Germline CDR1 and CDR2: MGHDK and SYGVNS. V was shortened by 2 bases and J by 2 bases, with 7 bases between the two germline ends. The CDR3 sequence is 14 residues long. The CDR3 sequence is CASSEIGGNQPQHF. The CDR3 nucleotides are TGTGCCAGCAGTGAAATAGGGGGCAATCAGCCCCAGCATTTT.

This chain joins TRBV7-9 and TRBJ2-7; the match to TRBD1 covers 8 bases. The CDR3 runs to 14 residues. CDR1 and CDR2 (germline): SEHNR, FQNEAQ (reference sequence). V gave up 5 bases and J gave up 5 bases; unmatched junction bases: 8. The CDR3 coding sequence is TGTGCCAGCAGCCGCCGGGACAGGTGGAACGAGCAGTACTTC. Amino acids: CASSRRDRWNEQYF.

V is TRBV15 and J is TRBJ2-1, with 14 positions matching TRBD2. CDR3 length equals 16 residues. Germline V CDR1 and CDR2: LNHNV, YYDKDF (reference sequence). V lost 4 bases, J lost 5 bases, and 4 bases stayed unmatched. CDR3 sequence reads: CATSMGLAGVNNEQFF. CDR3 nucleotides: TGTGCCACCAGCATGGGACTAGCGGGGGTCAACAATGAGCAGTTCTTC.

The V call is TRBV11-2, the J call TRBJ2-7; 7 bases match TRBD1. The CDR3 has 14 amino acids. Unmatched junction bases numbered 5, after V lost 0 bases and J lost 6 bases. In germline, CDR1 is SGHAT, CDR2 FQNNGV. CDR3 DNA sequence: TGTGCCAGCAGCTTAGAACAGGGGATAGGCGAGCAGTACTTC. It codes for CASSLEQGIGEQYF.

This chain joins TRBV7-9 and TRBJ2-1, with 8 positions matching TRBD2. The ends lost 5 bases at V and 0 bases at J; junction bases unmatched: 12. Per the germline V gene, CDR1 is SEHNR and CDR2 is FQNEAQ (reference sequence). The CDR3 spans 18 residues. Written as DNA, the CDR3 is TGTGCCAGCAGCACAGAACGGCGGGGGGTAAGCTCCTACAATGAGCAGTTCTTC. This gives the protein CASSTERRGVSSYNEQFF.

The chain recombines TRBV4-1 with TRBJ2-1, with TRBD1 matching over 8 bases. V shed 3 bases, J shed 8 bases, and the junction held 9 bases outside the gene matches. Germline CDR1 reads MGHRA; CDR2 reads YSYEKL. The CDR3 is made up of 15 amino acids. The CDR3 DNA reads TGCGCCAGCAGCCACACTAGGACAGGGCTCGATGAGCAGTTCTTC. Translating it yields CASSHTRTGLDEQFF.

The chain employs TRBV5-1 and TRBJ2-3, with a tentative D call TRBD1 (5 bases). This CDR3 has 15 amino acids. Germline V gives CDR1 SGHRS, CDR2 YFSETQ. With 4 bases removed from V and 4 bases from J, the gap between germline ends came to 16 bases. DNA of the CDR3: TGCGCCAGCAGCCTTCTAGGTGGGGCGCCAGATACGCAGTATTTT. As protein: CASSLLGGAPDTQYF.

The CDR3 sequence: CASSWGTGDYNEQFF. The CDR3 DNA is TGCGCCAGCAGCTGGGGGACAGGGGACTACAATGAGCAGTTCTTC. The chain combines TRBV5-1 with TRBJ2-1; 10 nucleotides align to TRBD1. Per the germline V gene, CDR1 is SGHRS and CDR2 is YFSETQ. The CDR3 covers 15 residues. The ends lost 3 bases at V and 3 bases at J; junction bases unmatched: 3.

The chain couples TRBV18 to TRBJ2-7; no clear D. The CDR3 sequence is 13 residues long. V was cut by 4 bases and J by 4 bases, with 11 bases left in between. Germline values: CDR1 KGHSH, CDR2 LQKENI. CDR3 bases: TGTGCCAGCTCACGAGACAAAAGATACGAGCAGTACTTC. Its translation is CASSRDKRYEQYF.

The chain joins TRBV4-3 to TRBJ2-7; 7 nucleotides line up with TRBD2. The CDR3 contains 15 residues. The J segment lost 4 bases and the V segment lost 2 bases, leaving 8 bases of the junction unmatched. Germline CDR1 is LGHNA and CDR2 is YSLEER. CDR3 residues: CASSQNVGGSYEQYF. DNA of the CDR3: TGCGCCAGCAGCCAAAACGTCGGGGGGTCATACGAGCAGTACTTC.

This clone has a handful of counts. The chain employs TRBV5-6 and TRBJ2-7; TRBD2 might be the D (5 bases). Germline CDR1 reads SGHDT; CDR2 reads YYEEEE. The CDR3 extends over 13 amino acids. The V and J ends lost 2 bases and 3 bases respectively, with 9 bases between them. CDR3: CASSFGSHYEQYF. CDR3 DNA: TGTGCCAGCAGCTTTGGGAGTCACTACGAGCAGTACTTC.

V and J are TRBV5-1 and TRBJ2-2, with D maybe TRBD1 (6 bases). Germline assignment: CDR1 SGHRS and CDR2 YFSETQ. This CDR3 has 15 residues. V was trimmed by 2 bases and J by 5 bases, leaving 13 bases between them. The chain's CDR3 is CASSFEDSSTGELFF. The DNA of the CDR3 is TGCGCCAGCAGCTTCGAGGACAGTTCAACCGGGGAGCTGTTTTTT.

The rearrangement links TRBV9 to TRBJ1-5; 7 bases fit TRBD1. In germline, CDR1 is SGDLS, CDR2 YYNGEE. This CDR3 is built from 15 residues. Trimming took 3 bases from V and 0 from J; bases not matched to a gene: 3. The CDR3 region is CASSGQGHSNQPQHF. In DNA, the CDR3 is TGTGCCAGCAGCGGACAGGGACATAGCAATCAGCCCCAGCATTTT.

The chain recombines TRBV6-5 with TRBJ2-7; perhaps TRBD1 as D (7 bases). This CDR3 comprises 13 residues. V was shortened by 2 bases and J by 6 bases, with 11 bases between the two germline ends. The germline V gene has CDR1 MNHEY and CDR2 SVGAGI. CDR3 residues: CASSYVRGVEQYF. The CDR3 DNA reads as TGTGCCAGCAGTTACGTCAGGGGGGTCGAGCAGTACTTC.

The V gene is TRBV20-1, the J gene TRBJ2-1, with unresolved D. The germline gives CDR1 DFQATT, CDR2 SNEGSKA (reference sequence). The germline V and J ends were trimmed by 1 base and 5 bases, with 3 bases remaining between them. The CDR3 loop spans 11 amino acids. The CDR3 loop reads CSARADNEQFF. In DNA form, the CDR3 reads TGCAGTGCTAGAGCTGACAATGAGCAGTTCTTC.

The chain carries TRBV28 and TRBJ1-6; 7 bases fit TRBD1. Germline V gene sequence: CDR1 MDHEN, CDR2 SYDVKM. The trim removed 6 bases at V and 8 bases at J, leaving 10 bases unmatched. The CDR3 sequence is 15 residues long. In DNA form, the CDR3 reads TGTGCCAGCAGGGAGGGGGCCGGGTGGCATTCACCCCTCCACTTT. This sequence encodes CASREGAGWHSPLHF.

This rearrangement joins TRBV15 to TRBJ1-3; 9 nucleotides agree with TRBD1. V lost 5 bases, J lost 5 bases, and 7 bases stayed unmatched. CDR1 LNHNV and CDR2 YYDKDF come from the germline V gene (reference sequence). The CDR3 spans 15 residues. The CDR3 protein is CATSGGTGRRNTIYF. The CDR3 DNA follows: TGTGCCACCAGCGGGGGGACAGGGAGGCGAAACACCATATATTTT. Complete variable domain (other parts from reference TRBV15 and TRBJ1-3): DAMVIQNPRYQVTQFGKPVTLSCSQTLNHNVMYWYQQKSSQAPKLLFHYYDKDFNNEADTPDNFQSRRPNTSFCFLDIRSPGLGDTAMYLCATSGGTGRRNTIYFGEGSWLTVV.

The chain has TRBV15 and TRBJ1-6, with a weak D call TRBD1 (6 bases). Germline CDR1 reads LNHNV; CDR2 reads YYDKDF (reference sequence). V gave up 5 bases and J gave up 9 bases, with 17 bases separating them. This CDR3 has 15 amino acids. The chain's CDR3 is CATSPRGEGGSPLHF. CDR3 nucleotide sequence: TGTGCCACCAGCCCCCGAGGAGAAGGGGGTTCACCCCTCCACTTT.

The chain is built from TRBV7-3 and TRBJ1-2, with 9 bases identical to TRBD1. Losses at the gene ends were 4 bases for V and 4 bases for J; bases not matched to a gene: 16. Germline CDR1 reads SGHTA; CDR2 reads FQGTGA. This CDR3 region has 18 residues. This chain's CDR3 is CASSSLRYRGRFAYGYTF. CDR3 in DNA: TGTGCCAGCAGCTCACTCCGATACAGGGGGCGCTTTGCCTATGGCTACACCTTC. The whole variable domain, remainder taken from reference TRBV7-3 and TRBJ1-2, is GAGVSQTPSNKVTEKGKYVELRCDPISGHTALYWYRQSLGQGPEFLIYFQGTGAADDSGLPNDRFFAVRPEGSVSTLKIQRTERGDSAVYLCASSSLRYRGRFAYGYTFGSGTRLTVV.

The V gene is TRBV7-8, the J gene TRBJ2-7; 10 bases agree with TRBD1. The CDR3 covers 16 residues. From germline, CDR1 is SGHVS and CDR2 FQNEAQ. V shed 5 bases and J 7 bases; nucleotides not matched to a gene: 14. CDR3 in DNA: TGTGCCAGCAGCCAGCTTCGTGGACAGGGGGTGGATGAGCAGTACTTC. This sequence encodes CASSQLRGQGVDEQYF. The whole variable domain, filled in from reference TRBV7-8 and TRBJ2-7, reads GAGVSQSPRYKVAKRGQDVALRCDPISGHVSLFWYQQALGQGPEFLTYFQNEAQLDKSGLPSDRFFAERPEGSVSTLKIQRTQQEDSAVYLCASSQLRGQGVDEQYFGPGTRLTVT.

This clone was counted only a few times. The chain recombines TRBV10-1 with TRBJ1-2; the D is unclear. V was clipped by 2 bases and J by 4 bases, with 8 bases between them. Germline CDR1 WNHNN, CDR2 SYGVQD (reference sequence). The CDR3 consists of 13 residues. CDR3 DNA: TGCGCCAGCAGTGAGCAGGCTGGCTATGGCTACACCTTC. Its protein product is CASSEQAGYGYTF.

The chain is built from TRBV19 and TRBJ2-2, with D perhaps TRBD1 (5 bases). V was pared by 4 bases and J by 7 bases, with 13 bases between. Germline CDR1 reads LNHDA; CDR2 reads SQIVND (reference sequence). The CDR3 length is 14 residues. Here the CDR3 reads CASSTQGGVGELFF. The CDR3 DNA sequence: TGTGCCAGTAGTACTCAGGGTGGAGTCGGGGAGCTGTTTTTT. The full variable domain, in which reference TRBV19 and TRBJ2-2 provide the parts outside the CDR3, is DGGITQSPKYLFRKEGQNVTLSCEQNLNHDAMYWYRQDPGQGLRLIYYSQIVNDFQKGDIAEGYSVSREKKESFPLTVTSAQKNPTAFYLCASSTQGGVGELFFGEGSRLTVL.

This chain uses TRBV7-9 with TRBJ1-1; TRBD1 might be the D (6 bases). The CDR3 extends over 14 amino acids. Trimming left V 5 bases short and J 0 bases short, with 10 bases between. Germline values: CDR1 SEHNR, CDR2 FQNEAQ (reference sequence). The CDR3 DNA sequence: TGTGCCAGCAGCGGACAGCTCATGAACACTGAAGCTTTCTTT. This translates into CASSGQLMNTEAFF.

V usage is TRBV25-1 and J usage is TRBJ2-3; D might be TRBD2 (7 bases). Trimming left V 7 bases short and J 3 bases short, with 20 bases between. CDR3 length equals 16 residues. Germline V gene sequence: CDR1 MGHDK, CDR2 SYGVNS. CDR3 protein: CASTQGGALRTDTQYF. The CDR3 DNA sequence: TGTGCCAGCACCCAAGGGGGGGCCTTGAGGACAGATACGCAGTATTTT.

This clone was observed a few times. The V and J genes are TRBV2 and TRBJ1-4; possibly TRBD1 for D (6 bases). The CDR3 is made up of 14 amino acids. Trimming pared 4 bases from V and 13 bases from J, leaving 19 bases between. Germline V gene sequence: CDR1 SNHLY, CDR2 FYNNEI. CDR3 coding DNA: TGTGCCAGCAGTGCGGACAGAGGGAGCGGGGGACTGTTTTTT. Encoded protein: CASSADRGSGGLFF.

This chain uses TRBV7-6 with TRBJ1-1; no clear D. V was pared by 5 bases and J by 3 bases, with 10 bases between. The CDR3 totals 13 residues. Germline V CDR1 and CDR2: SGHVS, FNYEAQ. The CDR3 spells CASSLGVYTEAFF. The CDR3 coding sequence is TGTGCCAGCAGCCTCGGGGTGTACACTGAAGCTTTCTTT.